This entry is about one T cell receptor beta chain. Generated by immunoSEQ multiplex PCR, the TCRdb table keeps only in-frame clones and is missing some. The sample records 260,000 or so clones, 81% being singletons. This sample is drawn from a study of blood T cell repertoires in COVID-19. The V segment lost 4 bases and the J segment 5 bases; nucleotides outside the gene matches: 10. This CDR3 has 16 amino acids. Germline-derived CDR1 and CDR2 are SEHNR and FQNEAQ (reference sequence). The receptor's source is a woman of 80 years or more with COVID-19, enrolled during active disease. Source material: peripheral blood. The V gene is TRBV7-9, the J gene TRBJ2-3, with 9 positions matching TRBD1. The CDR3 DNA is TGTGCCAGCAGCTCCGGGACAGGGAAGTTTATAGATACGCAGTATTTT. This translates into CASSSGTGKFIDTQYF.